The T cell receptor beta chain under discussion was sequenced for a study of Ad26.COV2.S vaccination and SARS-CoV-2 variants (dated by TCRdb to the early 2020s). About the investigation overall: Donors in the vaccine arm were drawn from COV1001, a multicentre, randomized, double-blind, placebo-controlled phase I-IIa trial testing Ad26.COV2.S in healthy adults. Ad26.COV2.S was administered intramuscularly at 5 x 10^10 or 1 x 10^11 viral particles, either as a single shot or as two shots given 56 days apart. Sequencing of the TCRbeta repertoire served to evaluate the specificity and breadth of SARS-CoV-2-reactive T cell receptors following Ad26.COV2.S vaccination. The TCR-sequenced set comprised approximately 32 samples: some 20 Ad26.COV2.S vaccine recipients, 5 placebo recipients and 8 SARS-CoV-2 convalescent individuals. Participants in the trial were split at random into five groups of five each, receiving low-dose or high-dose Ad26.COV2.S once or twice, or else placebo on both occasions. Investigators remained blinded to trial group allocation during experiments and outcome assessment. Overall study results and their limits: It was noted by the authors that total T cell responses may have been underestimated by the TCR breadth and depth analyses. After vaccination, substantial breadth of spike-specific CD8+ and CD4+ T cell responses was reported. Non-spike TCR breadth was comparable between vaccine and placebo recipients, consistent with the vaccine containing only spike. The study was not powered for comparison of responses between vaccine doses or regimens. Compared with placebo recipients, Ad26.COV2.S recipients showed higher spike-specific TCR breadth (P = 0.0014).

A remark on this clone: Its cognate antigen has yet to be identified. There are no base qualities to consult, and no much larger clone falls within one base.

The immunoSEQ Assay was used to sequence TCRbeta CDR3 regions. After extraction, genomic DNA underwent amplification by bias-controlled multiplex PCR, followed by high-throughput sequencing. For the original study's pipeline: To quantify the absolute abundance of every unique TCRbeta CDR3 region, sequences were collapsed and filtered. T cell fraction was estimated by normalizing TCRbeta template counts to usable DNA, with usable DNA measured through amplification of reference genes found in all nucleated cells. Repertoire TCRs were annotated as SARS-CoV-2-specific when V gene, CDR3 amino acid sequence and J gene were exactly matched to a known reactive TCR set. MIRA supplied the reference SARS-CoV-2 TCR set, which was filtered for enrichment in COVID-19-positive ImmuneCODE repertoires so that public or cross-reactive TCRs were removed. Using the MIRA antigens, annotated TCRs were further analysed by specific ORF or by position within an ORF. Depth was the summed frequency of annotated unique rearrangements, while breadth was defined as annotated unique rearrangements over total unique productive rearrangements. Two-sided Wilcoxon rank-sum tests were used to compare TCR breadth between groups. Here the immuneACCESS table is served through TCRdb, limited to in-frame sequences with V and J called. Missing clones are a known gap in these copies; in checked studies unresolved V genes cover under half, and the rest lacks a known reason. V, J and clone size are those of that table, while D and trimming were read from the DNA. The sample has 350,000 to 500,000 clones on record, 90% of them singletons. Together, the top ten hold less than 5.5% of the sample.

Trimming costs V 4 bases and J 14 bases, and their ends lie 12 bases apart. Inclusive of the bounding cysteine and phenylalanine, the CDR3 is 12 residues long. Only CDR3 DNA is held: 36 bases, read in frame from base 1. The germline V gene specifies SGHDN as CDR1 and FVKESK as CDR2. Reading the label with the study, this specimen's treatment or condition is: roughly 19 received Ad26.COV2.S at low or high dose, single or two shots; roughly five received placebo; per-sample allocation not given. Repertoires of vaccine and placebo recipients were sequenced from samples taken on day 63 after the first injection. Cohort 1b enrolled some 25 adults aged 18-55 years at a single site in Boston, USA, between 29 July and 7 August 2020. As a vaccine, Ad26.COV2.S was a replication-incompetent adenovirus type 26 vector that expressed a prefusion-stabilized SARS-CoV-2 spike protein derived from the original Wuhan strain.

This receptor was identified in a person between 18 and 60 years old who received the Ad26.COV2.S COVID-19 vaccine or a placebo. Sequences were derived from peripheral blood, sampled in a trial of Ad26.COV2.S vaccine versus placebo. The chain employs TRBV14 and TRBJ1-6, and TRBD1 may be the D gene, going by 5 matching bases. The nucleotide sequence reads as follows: TGTGCCAGCAGCCTATACCAGGGATCCCTCCACTTT. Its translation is CASSLYQGSLHF.